The sequence of this T cell receptor (beta chain) was determined in a study of T cells after yellow fever vaccination. Trimming stripped 6 bases from V and 0 bases from J, with 11 bases between. The CDR3 sequence is 13 residues long. Germline CDR1 is SQVTM and CDR2 is ANQGSEA. TCRdb itself ran the 5' RACE reads through MiXCR, one entry per CDR3 protein. The sample consists of 350,000 to 450,000 distinct CDR3 sequences, around a sixth of them appearing once. This TCR was recovered from a man aged 18 to 35 who received the YFV17D yellow fever vaccine. The sample in question was PBMCs, obtained before the yellow fever booster vaccination. V is TRBV29-1 and J is TRBJ1-2; no definite D call. The CDR3 DNA follows: TGCAGCGTGTTGGCAGAAACTAACTATGGCTACACCTTC. Protein: CSVLAETNYGYTF.